Listed below are T cell receptor beta chains from one sample, sequenced in a study of control samples from healthy donors and cancer patients. Sequenced by immunoSEQ multiplex PCR; TCRdb stores in-frame clones only, minus some. The sample contains over 200,000 clones, about four fifths of which appear only once. The sample comprised PBMCs. The source of these receptors is a woman aged 55-69 years with lung cancer. CDR3s leave out the opening cysteine and the closing phenylalanine or tryptophan. The order of the fields is V gene, clone size, CDR3 protein. Size values are once, few and many counts, or a class for expanded clones, and some rows have none.

>TRBV3-1/TRBV3-2|-
ASSPDIANQPQH
>TRBV10-3|-
AISEGTTNQPQH
>TRBV7-9|-
ASSSSGSGRNSYNEQF
>TRBV18|-
ASSSLDSLNEKLF
>TRBV2|-
ASSEALRNGGELF
>TRBV5-1|-
ASSLDSGSDTQY
>TRBV5-5|-
ASSLVSGGFLETQY
>TRBV2|once
ASNYAGEQF
>TRBV9|-
ASSPDRAETQY
>TRBV5-1|-
ASSLAFALEGRYGYT
>TRBV7-9|-
ASSSQKGALTEAF
>TRBV6-5|-
ASHTGTLTYEQY
>TRBV18|once
ASSTGRDGELF
>TRBV27|-
ASSPTRWGDQPQH
>TRBV11-3|-
ASSQGGTGSYEQY
>TRBV7-3|-
ASSPHGGRPISLH
>TRBV14|-
ASSQGKRGPTSCGYT
>TRBV27|-
ASSLYGGQGLTDTQY
>TRBV5-1|-
ASSRERYNEQF
>TRBV11-2|-
ASSLGRGNTEAF
>TRBV2|few
ASSDLTGTGYT
>TRBV4-1|-
ASGQEFGGLAGGEQF
>TRBV5-4|-
ASSLGGTSTDTQY
>TRBV27|-
ASSFNRESYEQY
>TRBV9|-
ASSVRGPPDTQY
>TRBV7-3|-
ASSLNGGREETQY
>TRBV12-3/TRBV12-4|-
ASSTDFEQF
>TRBV15|-
ATSQARYNEQF
>TRBV5-1|-
ASSYGQGATGELF
>TRBV29-1|-
SVGVAGNEQY
>TRBV5-5|-
ASSLTSGGETQY
>TRBV15|-
ATSRGESSYNEQF
>TRBV7-6|once
ASSSTGSGEQF
>TRBV6-1|-
ASSEGGGHETQY
>TRBV14|-
ASSLGRNTEAF
>TRBV14|-
ASSQEKGNFLYEQY
>TRBV18|-
ASSPSVAGLYSGNTIY
>TRBV9|-
ASSVGTSGGEQF
>TRBV6-5|-
ASSIYGSYNSPLH
>TRBV9|-
ASSTRSTGAATEAF